Listed here is a single T cell receptor (beta chain). What it binds is unknown. This record belongs to a study of CD8 T cells in Susac syndrome. Points from the study as a whole: Clonal expansion was not seen in any Susac syndrome CD4+ T cell repertoire.

Reverse transcription of roughly 0.5 to 1 ug RNA was carried out with random hexamers. From the immunoSEQ multiplex PCR reads, TCRdb called clonotypes with MiXCR, one entry per CDR3 protein. In the table there are about 140,000 distinct CDR3 sequences, around 95% of which are singletons. CDR3 length: 16 residues. J was trimmed by 5 bases and V by 4 bases; bases with no gene match: 10. Germline V gene sequence: CDR1 SGHRS, CDR2 YFSETQ. Sequencing was done on a sample of CD4+ T cells from PBMCs. The V call is TRBV5-1, the J call TRBJ2-1; 9 bases agree with TRBD2. This receptor was identified in a human donor with Susac syndrome. CDR3 in DNA: TGCGCCAGCAGCGGGGGTAGCGGGAGTTCGAACAATGAGCAGTTCTTC. Its translation: CASSGGSGSSNNEQFF.